A single T cell receptor beta chain is shown here with its context. This record belongs to a study of blood T cell repertoires in COVID-19. This CDR3 is 15 amino acids long. Trimming shortened V by 4 bases and J by 1 base, and 13 bases separated the two germline ends. Germline V lookup: CDR1 MNHNY, CDR2 SVGAGI (reference sequence). Study processing details: How many nucleated cells were present was estimated from reference gene primer amplification. Generated by immunoSEQ multiplex PCR, the TCRdb table keeps only in-frame clones and is missing some. D and trimming were read from the DNA, whereas the V and J calls and clone size are those reported in that table. The sample has around 200,000 clones, around 80% seen once; the top ten hold about 6.4%.

Specimen: peripheral blood. The V call is TRBV6-6, the J call TRBJ2-5, with a tentative D call TRBD1 (5 bases). The receptor was derived from a human donor in a cohort sampled during active COVID-19. The CDR3 spells CASSSFSGIQETQYF. The CDR3 DNA reads as TGTGCCAGCAGTTCGTTTTCAGGGATCCAAGAGACCCAGTACTTC.